This is a list of T cell receptor beta chains from one sample in a study of early T cells in non-severe SARS-CoV-2 infection. Using its own MiXCR run on the 5' RACE reads, TCRdb lists one record per CDR3 protein. Found here are some 100,000 distinct CDR3 sequences, approximately 14% of them singletons; the top ten hold under 0.75%. The sequencing sample was made of whole blood. The receptors stem from an adult who was a healthcare worker with PCR-confirmed SARS-CoV-2 infection or an uninfected control (not recorded which). Both conserved end residues are part of each CDR3. A D gene is named only where the DNA matches it firmly. Not all rows give a size; the values are once, few, many and, for expanded clones, a class.

D	length	V	J	size	CDR3	DNA
TRBD2	16	TRBV9	TRBJ2-1	-	CASSVDISGGPDEQFF	TGTGCCAGCAGCGTAGATATAAGCGGGGGTCCCGATGAGCAGTTCTTC
TRBD1	15	TRBV12-3/TRBV12-4	TRBJ2-3	few	CASSLGQGDTDTQYF	TGTGCCAGCAGTTTAGGCCAGGGGGACACAGATACGCAGTATTTT
TRBD1	14	TRBV29-1	TRBJ1-1	-	CSVTGGLGRTEAFF	TGCAGCGTTACAGGGGGTTTGGGGAGGACTGAAGCTTTCTTT
-	16	TRBV13	TRBJ2-2	-	CASSSDTFANTGELFF	TGTGCCAGCAGCTCCGACACGTTCGCGAACACCGGGGAGCTGTTTTTT
-	15	TRBV5-1	TRBJ1-2	many	CASSLNPGQNYGYTF	TGCGCCAGCAGTCTAAACCCAGGACAGAACTATGGCTACACCTTC
-	12	TRBV2	TRBJ2-2	-	CASIGRTGELFF	TGTGCCAGCATTGGTCGGACCGGGGAGCTGTTTTTT
-	12	TRBV5-1	TRBJ2-5	many	CASSLGQETQYF	TGCGCCAGCAGCTTGGGACAAGAGACCCAGTACTTC
-	13	TRBV6-1	TRBJ1-3	-	CASRSAGGNTIYF	TGTGCCAGCAGGAGTGCAGGCGGAAACACCATATATTTT
TRBD1	16	TRBV20-1	TRBJ1-1	-	CSAPRQERGRGTEAFF	TGCAGTGCTCCCCGACAAGAAAGGGGGCGCGGGACTGAAGCTTTCTTT
-	13	TRBV4-1	TRBJ2-5	few	CASSKGTLETQYF	TGCGCCAGCAGCAAGGGGACTCTGGAGACCCAGTACTTC
-	11	TRBV12-3/TRBV12-4	TRBJ2-3	-	CASRRRDTQYF	TGTGCCAGCAGGAGGAGAGATACGCAGTATTTT
TRBD1	16	TRBV3-1	TRBJ1-4	few	CASSQAQGAGVEKLFF	TGTGCCAGCAGCCAAGCGCAGGGGGCGGGTGTTGAAAAACTGTTTTTT
TRBD1	14	TRBV28	TRBJ1-3	few	CASRGGTGENTIYF	TGTGCCAGCAGGGGGGGGACAGGGGAAAACACCATATATTTT